This entry lists 13 T cell receptor beta chains sequenced from one sample in a study of blood T cell repertoires in COVID-19. Clones were read by immunoSEQ multiplex PCR, and TCRdb kept only the in-frame ones, dropping some. The table records approximately 220,000 clones, roughly 87% of them present only once. Sequenced sample: PBMCs or T cells enriched from blood (not recorded which). The receptors originated from a woman in her twenties or thirties with acute COVID-19.

This sequence joins TRBV30 and TRBJ1-2; 7 nucleotides line up with TRBD1. The trim removed 0 bases at V and 1 base at J, leaving 2 bases unmatched. The CDR3 is 14 residues long. Germline CDR1 and CDR2: GTSNPN and SVGIG (reference sequence). The CDR3 region is CAWSVGGFNYGYTF. The CDR3 bases are TGTGCCTGGAGTGTAGGGGGCTTTAACTATGGCTACACCTTC.

The chain carries TRBV29-1 and TRBJ2-5; weak D call: TRBD1 (6 bases). V was pared by 5 bases and J by 1 base, with 8 bases between. Looked up from germline, CDR1 is SQVTM and CDR2 is ANQGSEA. CDR3 length: 12 residues. Here the CDR3 reads CSVPGVQETQYF. CDR3 coding DNA: TGCAGCGTTCCAGGGGTCCAAGAGACCCAGTACTTC.

This sequence joins TRBV19 and TRBJ2-2; 8 bases agree with TRBD1. CDR1 and CDR2 (germline): LNHDA, SQIVND (reference sequence). The CDR3 runs 16 residues. Trimming removed 9 bases from V and 1 base from J; junction bases left unmatched: 10. The CDR3 DNA sequence: TGTGCCAGCGTAAATCCGGGACAGGAGAACACCGGGGAGCTGTTTTTT. Its translation is CASVNPGQENTGELFF.

This clone was observed a handful of times. V and J are TRBV12-3 or TRBV12-4 and TRBJ1-2; D perhaps matches TRBD1 (6 bases). The CDR3 has 13 amino acids. The CDR3 spells CASSRTATSGYTF. For the CDR3, the DNA is TGTGCGAGCTCGAGGACAGCAACATCTGGCTACACCTTC.

This clone appeared a single time. The chain is built from TRBV19 and TRBJ1-3, with D hard to call. The CDR3 covers 14 residues. V gave up 3 bases and J gave up 2 bases, with 8 bases separating them. Germline V gene sequence: CDR1 LNHDA, CDR2 SQIVND (reference sequence). CDR3: CASSMSSAGNTIYF. CDR3 sequence (DNA): TGTGCCAGTAGTATGTCGTCCGCTGGAAACACCATATATTTT.

The rearrangement joins TRBV9 to TRBJ2-5, with TRBD2 matching 9 bases. Germline values: CDR1 SGDLS, CDR2 YYNGEE. This CDR3 is built from 15 residues. V dropped 6 bases and J dropped 6; count of bases not matched to a gene: 12. This chain's CDR3 is CASTRSAGGFQTQYF. The DNA for the CDR3 is TGTGCCAGCACCCGTTCGGCGGGGGGGTTTCAGACCCAGTACTTC.

This sequence joins TRBV6-5 and TRBJ1-4; maybe TRBD1 (6 bases). Trimming left V 4 bases short and J 5 bases short, with 14 bases between. This CDR3 comprises 15 residues. The germline V gene encodes CDR1 MNHEY and CDR2 SVGAGI. Here the CDR3 DNA reads TGTGCCAGCAGTTCGGCGGGGGCCCTCAATGAAAAACTGTTTTTT. This encodes CASSSAGALNEKLFF.

This clone appeared a single time. The chain couples TRBV14 to TRBJ2-1, with TRBD2 identical over 10 bases. Germline V gene data show CDR1 as SGHDN and CDR2 as FVKESK. The CDR3 loop spans 17 amino acids. After removal of 4 bases from V and 4 bases from J, the junction contained 10 bases not matched to a gene. The chain's CDR3 is CASSRGTGTSAYNEQFF. Here the CDR3 DNA reads TGTGCCAGCAGCCGGGGAACCGGGACTAGCGCATACAATGAGCAGTTCTTC.

V and J are TRBV7-2 and TRBJ1-5; D gene uncertain. Germline V CDR1 and CDR2: SGHTA, FQGNSA. V lost 5 bases, J lost 4 bases, and 9 bases lay in between. The CDR3 has 13 residues. The CDR3 protein is CASSTDTNQPQHF. The DNA for the CDR3 is TGTGCCAGCAGCACCGACACTAATCAGCCCCAGCATTTT.

The CDR3 coding sequence is TGTGCCAGTTCGTCGCTCGGGGGAGGACAAGAGACCCAGTACTTC. This codes for CASSSLGGGQETQYF. The V gene is TRBV19, the J gene TRBJ2-5, with a weak D call TRBD2 (6 bases). The CDR3 extends over 15 amino acids. V was cut by 8 bases and J by 2 bases, with 18 bases left in between. Germline loops: CDR1 LNHDA, CDR2 SQIVND (reference sequence).

This clone was detected a few times. The chain couples TRBV12-3 or TRBV12-4 to TRBJ1-1, with D perhaps TRBD1 (5 bases). Trimming removed 8 bases at V and 4 bases at J, with 14 bases between. This CDR3 is built from 13 residues. The chain's CDR3 is CASQGLRFTEAFF. In nucleotides, the CDR3 is TGTGCCAGCCAGGGATTGAGATTCACTGAAGCTTTCTTT.

The chain combines TRBV4-1 with TRBJ2-1, with D unresolved. CDR1 is MGHRA and CDR2 is YSYEKL in the germline V gene. The CDR3 has 15 amino acids. V was shortened by 1 base and J by 4 bases, with 11 bases between the two germline ends. The CDR3 loop is CASSQGQRRYNEQFF. CDR3 sequence (DNA): TGCGCCAGCAGCCAAGGCCAGCGTCGATACAATGAGCAGTTCTTC.

The chain joins TRBV27 to TRBJ2-7; D is possibly TRBD1 (6 bases). CDR3 length: 14 amino acids. Germline V gene sequence: CDR1 MNHEY, CDR2 SMNVEV (reference sequence). The V and J ends lost 2 bases and 3 bases respectively, with 11 bases between them. The CDR3 DNA reads as TGTGCCAGCAGTTTAGTTCCAGGGGACTACGAGCAGTACTTC. It specifies CASSLVPGDYEQYF.